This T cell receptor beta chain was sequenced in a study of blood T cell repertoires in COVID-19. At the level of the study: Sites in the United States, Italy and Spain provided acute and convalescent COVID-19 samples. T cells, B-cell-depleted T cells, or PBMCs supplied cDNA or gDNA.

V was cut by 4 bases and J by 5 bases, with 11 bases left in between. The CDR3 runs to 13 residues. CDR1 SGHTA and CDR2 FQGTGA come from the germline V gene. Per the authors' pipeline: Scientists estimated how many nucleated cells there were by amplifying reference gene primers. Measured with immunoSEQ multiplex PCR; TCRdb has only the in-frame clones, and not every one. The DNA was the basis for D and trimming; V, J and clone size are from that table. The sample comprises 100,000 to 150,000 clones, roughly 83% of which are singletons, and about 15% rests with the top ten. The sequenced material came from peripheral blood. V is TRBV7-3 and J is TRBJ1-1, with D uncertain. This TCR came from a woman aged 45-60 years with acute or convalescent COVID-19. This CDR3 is CASSSAPGTEAFF. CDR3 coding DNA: TGTGCCAGCAGCTCCGCTCCCGGGACTGAAGCTTTCTTT.